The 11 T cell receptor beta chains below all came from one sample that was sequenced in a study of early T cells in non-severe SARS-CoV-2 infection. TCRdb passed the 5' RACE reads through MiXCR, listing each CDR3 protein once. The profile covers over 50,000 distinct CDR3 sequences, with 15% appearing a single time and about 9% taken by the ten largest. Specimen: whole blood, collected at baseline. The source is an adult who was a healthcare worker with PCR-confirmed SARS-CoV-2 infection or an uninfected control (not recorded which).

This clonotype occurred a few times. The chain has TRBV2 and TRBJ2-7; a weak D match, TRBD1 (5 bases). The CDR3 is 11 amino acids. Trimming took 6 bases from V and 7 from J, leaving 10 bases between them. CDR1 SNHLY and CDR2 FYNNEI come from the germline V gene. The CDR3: CASRSYREQYF. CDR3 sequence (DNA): TGTGCCAGCAGGTCCTACAGGGAGCAGTACTTC. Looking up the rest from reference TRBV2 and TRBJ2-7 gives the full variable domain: EPEVTQTPSHQVTQMGQEVILRCVPISNHLYFYWYRQILGQKVEFLVSFYNNEISEKSEIFDDQFSVERPDGSNFTLKIRSTKLEDSAMYFCASRSYREQYFGPGTRLTVT.

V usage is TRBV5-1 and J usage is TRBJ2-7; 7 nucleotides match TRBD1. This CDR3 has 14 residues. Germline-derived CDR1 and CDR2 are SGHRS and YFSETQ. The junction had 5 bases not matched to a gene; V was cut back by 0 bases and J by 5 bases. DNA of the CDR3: TGCGCCAGCAGCTTGGAAGGGCAGGGGGACGAGCAGTACTTC. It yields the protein CASSLEGQGDEQYF.

The CDR3 DNA follows: TGCGCCAGCAGCTGGGCCGCGGGGGACACTGAAGCTTTCTTT. Translating gives CASSWAAGDTEAFF. This chain uses TRBV5-1 with TRBJ1-1; tentatively, D is TRBD1 (5 bases). Germline values: CDR1 SGHRS, CDR2 YFSETQ. The length of the CDR3 is 14 residues. The V end was cut by 3 bases, the J end by 3 bases, with 12 bases between.

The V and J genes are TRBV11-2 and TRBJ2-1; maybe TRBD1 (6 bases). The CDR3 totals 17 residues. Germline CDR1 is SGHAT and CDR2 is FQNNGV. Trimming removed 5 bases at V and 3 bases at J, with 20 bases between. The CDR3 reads CASSIFQGYSDYNEQFF. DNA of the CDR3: TGTGCCAGCAGCATCTTCCAGGGGTACAGTGACTACAATGAGCAGTTCTTC. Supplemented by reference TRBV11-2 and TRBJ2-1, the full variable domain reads EAGVAQSPRYKIIEKRQSVAFWCNPISGHATLYWYQQILGQGPKLLIQFQNNGVVDDSQLPKDRFSAERLKGVDSTLKIQPAKLEDSAVYLCASSIFQGYSDYNEQFFGPGTRLTVL.

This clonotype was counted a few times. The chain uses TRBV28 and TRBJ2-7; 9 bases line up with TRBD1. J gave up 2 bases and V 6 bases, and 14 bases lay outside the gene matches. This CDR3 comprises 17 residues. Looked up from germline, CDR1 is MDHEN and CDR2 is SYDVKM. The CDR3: CASRPPGQGPVTYEQYF. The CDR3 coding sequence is TGTGCCAGCAGGCCACCGGGACAGGGTCCCGTGACCTACGAGCAGTACTTC.

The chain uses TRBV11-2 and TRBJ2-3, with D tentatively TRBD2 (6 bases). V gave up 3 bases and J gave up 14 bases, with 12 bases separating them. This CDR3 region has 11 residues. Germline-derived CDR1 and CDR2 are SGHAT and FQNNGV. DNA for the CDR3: TGTGCCAGCAGCTTCCCTAGCGCTACGTATTTT. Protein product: CASSFPSATYF.

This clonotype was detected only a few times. For the CDR3, the DNA is TGTGCCAGCCGACAGGGGAATAATTCACCCCTCCACTTT. Translated, it gives CASRQGNNSPLHF. The rearrangement links TRBV28 to TRBJ1-6; 8 nucleotides agree with TRBD1. V was clipped by 8 bases and J by 5 bases; unmatched bases: 2. There are 13 residues in the CDR3. CDR1 is MDHEN and CDR2 is SYDVKM in the germline V gene.

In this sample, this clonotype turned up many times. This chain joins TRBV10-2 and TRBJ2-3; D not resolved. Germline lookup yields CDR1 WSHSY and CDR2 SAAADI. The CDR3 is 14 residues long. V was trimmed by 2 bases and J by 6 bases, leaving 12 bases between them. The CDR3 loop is CASSESSLGDTQYF. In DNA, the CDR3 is TGCGCCAGCAGTGAGAGCAGCCTTGGGGATACGCAGTATTTT.

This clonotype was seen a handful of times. The CDR3 spells CAISEPLGLARLDTQYF. Here the CDR3 DNA reads TGTGCCATCAGTGAGCCCTTGGGACTAGCCCGCCTAGATACGCAGTATTTT. The rearrangement joins TRBV10-3 to TRBJ2-3, with TRBD2 identical over 9 bases. J gave up 5 bases and V 2 bases, and 11 bases lay outside the gene matches. CDR3 length: 17 residues. The V gene's germline CDR1 is ENHRY and CDR2 SYGVKD.

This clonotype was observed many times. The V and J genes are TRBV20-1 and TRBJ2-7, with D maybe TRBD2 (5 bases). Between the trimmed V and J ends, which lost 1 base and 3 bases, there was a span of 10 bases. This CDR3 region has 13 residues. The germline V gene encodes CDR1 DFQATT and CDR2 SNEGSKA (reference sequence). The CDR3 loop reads CSARGADFYEQYF. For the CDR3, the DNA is TGCAGTGCTAGAGGTGCGGACTTCTACGAGCAGTACTTC.

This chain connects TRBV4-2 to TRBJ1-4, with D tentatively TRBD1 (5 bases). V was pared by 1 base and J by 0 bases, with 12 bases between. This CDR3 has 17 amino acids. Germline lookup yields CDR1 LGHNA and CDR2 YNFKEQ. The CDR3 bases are TGTGCCAGCAGCCAAGCCTCAGCGGGGGCAACTAATGAAAAACTGTTTTTT. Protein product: CASSQASAGATNEKLFF.